This record covers a single T cell receptor (beta chain). The target antigen is unknown. The study ran its PCR with 60 Vbeta and 13 Jbeta primers. Original methodology: Approximately 11 million of the roughly 80 million unique TCR beta chains counted in a later analysis were shared. Method: immunoSEQ multiplex PCR; TCRdb's copy keeps in-frame clones and lacks some. The DNA was the basis for D and trimming; V, J and clone size are from that table. The table shows about 130,000 clones, with around four fifths occurring only once. The sample comes from a study of cytomegalovirus exposure and HLA in healthy donors. Germline assignment: CDR1 SGHNT and CDR2 YYREEE (reference sequence). The CDR3 has 14 residues. V was clipped by 4 bases and J by 8 bases; unmatched bases: 6. The study, taken as a whole, reports: An ancestry cluster, one associated with Asian ancestry, reportedly showed fewer N-insertions than the roughly 700-donor mean in a later analysis. With later analysis, a missense DCLRE1C variant became linked to TCR beta V- and J-gene trimming. Presence/absence analyses treated sequencing depth as roughly uniform across donors.

J is TRBJ2-1 and V is TRBV5-4; 10 bases line up with TRBD1. The sample taken for sequencing was PBMCs. The TCR comes from a woman aged 35 to 49 in good health and CMV-seropositive. CDR3 nucleotide sequence: TGTGCCAGCAGCAGGGACAGGGGATCCTATGAGCAGTTCTTC. Translated: CASSRDRGSYEQFF.